These 8 T cell receptor beta chains came from one sample sequenced in a study of T cells in Graves' hyperthyroidism and ophthalmopathy. TCR beta CDR3 regions were amplified from RNA transcripts. HTBI primers drove first-round RT-PCR of the TCR CDR3. MiXCR, applied by TCRdb to the multiplex PCR reads, yields one record per CDR3 protein. The sample has a few hundred thousand distinct CDR3 sequences, around 15% seen once; the top ten hold 5% to 6%. Sequenced input: blood. These receptors originate from a woman aged 18-29 years with Graves' hyperthyroidism.

This clonotype has a count of ten or more. The J gene is TRBJ2-1, the V gene TRBV15; D ambiguous. CDR1 and CDR2 (germline): LNHNV, YYDKDF (reference sequence). The V end was cut by 0 bases, the J end by 6 bases, with 12 bases between. This CDR3 contains 15 residues. The CDR3 DNA reads TGTGCCACCAGCAGAGATACGGTCCTGAGCAATGAGCAGTTCTTC. It specifies CATSRDTVLSNEQFF.

This clonotype was seen more than once but under ten times. This chain joins TRBV29-1 and TRBJ2-1, with 9 bases matching TRBD2. CDR1 SQVTM and CDR2 ANQGSEA come from the germline V gene. The CDR3 has 18 residues. J gave up 0 bases and V 6 bases, and 15 bases lay outside the gene matches. The CDR3 DNA follows: TGCAGCGTCGCCCTCCCGACGGCGCGGGAGGGCTCCTACAATGAGCAGTTCTTC. It yields the protein CSVALPTAREGSYNEQFF.

This clonotype was seen ten or more times. The J gene is TRBJ2-7, the V gene TRBV13; unclear D gene. Germline lookup yields CDR1 PRHDT and CDR2 FYEKMQ (reference sequence). This CDR3 has 15 amino acids. Trimming removed 5 bases at V and 2 bases at J, with 16 bases between. CDR3 DNA: TGTGCCAGCAGCCCCGGGCCGTCAACAGCCTACGAGCAGTACTTC. Residues: CASSPGPSTAYEQYF.

This clonotype was counted many times. The chain combines TRBV5-1 with TRBJ1-1; weak D call: TRBD1 (5 bases). CDR3 length: 13 amino acids. Trimming left V 5 bases short and J 1 base short, with 9 bases between. The germline gives CDR1 SGHRS, CDR2 YFSETQ. CDR3 loop: CASRGVGNTEAFF. The CDR3 DNA reads as TGCGCCAGCAGAGGGGTAGGGAACACTGAAGCTTTCTTT. Using reference TRBV5-1 and TRBJ1-1 for the parts outside the CDR3, the full variable domain is KAGVTQTPRYLIKTRGQQVTLSCSPISGHRSVSWYQQTPGQGLQFLFEYFSETQRNKGNFPGRFSGRQFSNSRSEMNVSTLELGDSALYLCASRGVGNTEAFFGQGTRLTVV.

This clonotype was recorded at least ten times. The rearrangement joins TRBV10-3 to TRBJ1-1; TRBD1 agrees at 8 bases. With 7 bases clipped from V and 0 bases from J, the junction kept 1 base outside the gene matches. Germline values: CDR1 ENHRY, CDR2 SYGVKD. The CDR3 is made up of 13 amino acids. CDR3 DNA sequence: TGTGCCATCACACAGGGGGTGAACACTGAAGCTTTCTTT. Translating gives CAITQGVNTEAFF.

This clonotype is medium-sized by share. This chain joins TRBV28 and TRBJ2-7; D ambiguous. The CDR3 loop spans 11 amino acids. V was trimmed by 6 bases and J by 4 bases, leaving 7 bases between them. Germline V lookup: CDR1 MDHEN, CDR2 SYDVKM. DNA for the CDR3: TGTGCCAGCAGCCTTGGATACGAGCAGTACTTC. This encodes CASSLGYEQYF. Full variable domain (remainder filled in from reference TRBV28 and TRBJ2-7): DVKVTQSSRYLVKRTGEKVFLECVQDMDHENMFWYRQDPGLGLRLIYFSYDVKMKEKGDIPEGYSVSREKKERFSLILESASTNQTSMYLCASSLGYEQYFGPGTRLTVT.

This clonotype was observed a few times. The CDR3 spells CASSHPSGGRYEQYF. The CDR3 bases are TGCGCCAGCAGCCACCCCAGTGGCGGGAGGTACGAGCAGTACTTC. The J gene is TRBJ2-7, the V gene TRBV4-1; 8 bases agree with TRBD2. The CDR3 runs to 15 residues. Unmatched junction bases numbered 8, after V lost 3 bases and J lost 4 bases. The germline V gene has CDR1 MGHRA and CDR2 YSYEKL.

This clonotype has a count of ten or more. The V and J genes are TRBV20-1 and TRBJ2-1, with 14 bases that match TRBD2. This CDR3 spans 13 amino acids. Per the germline V gene, CDR1 is DFQATT and CDR2 is SNEGSKA (reference sequence). V gave up 6 bases and J gave up 10 bases; unmatched junction bases: 5. CDR3: CSAGTSGREEQFF. CDR3 coding DNA: TGCAGTGCAGGGACTAGCGGGAGAGAGGAGCAGTTCTTC.